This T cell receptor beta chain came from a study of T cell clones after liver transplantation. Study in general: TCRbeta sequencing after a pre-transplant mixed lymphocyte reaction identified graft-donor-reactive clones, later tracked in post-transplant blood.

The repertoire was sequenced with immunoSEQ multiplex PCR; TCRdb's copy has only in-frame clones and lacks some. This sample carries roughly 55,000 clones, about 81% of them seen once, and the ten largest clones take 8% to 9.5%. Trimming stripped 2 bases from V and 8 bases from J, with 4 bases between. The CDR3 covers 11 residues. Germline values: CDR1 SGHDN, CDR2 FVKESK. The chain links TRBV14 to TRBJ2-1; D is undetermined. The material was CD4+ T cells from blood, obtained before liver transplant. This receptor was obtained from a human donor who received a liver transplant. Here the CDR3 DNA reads TGTGCCAGCAGCCAAACTTATGAGCAGTTCTTC. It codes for CASSQTYEQFF.